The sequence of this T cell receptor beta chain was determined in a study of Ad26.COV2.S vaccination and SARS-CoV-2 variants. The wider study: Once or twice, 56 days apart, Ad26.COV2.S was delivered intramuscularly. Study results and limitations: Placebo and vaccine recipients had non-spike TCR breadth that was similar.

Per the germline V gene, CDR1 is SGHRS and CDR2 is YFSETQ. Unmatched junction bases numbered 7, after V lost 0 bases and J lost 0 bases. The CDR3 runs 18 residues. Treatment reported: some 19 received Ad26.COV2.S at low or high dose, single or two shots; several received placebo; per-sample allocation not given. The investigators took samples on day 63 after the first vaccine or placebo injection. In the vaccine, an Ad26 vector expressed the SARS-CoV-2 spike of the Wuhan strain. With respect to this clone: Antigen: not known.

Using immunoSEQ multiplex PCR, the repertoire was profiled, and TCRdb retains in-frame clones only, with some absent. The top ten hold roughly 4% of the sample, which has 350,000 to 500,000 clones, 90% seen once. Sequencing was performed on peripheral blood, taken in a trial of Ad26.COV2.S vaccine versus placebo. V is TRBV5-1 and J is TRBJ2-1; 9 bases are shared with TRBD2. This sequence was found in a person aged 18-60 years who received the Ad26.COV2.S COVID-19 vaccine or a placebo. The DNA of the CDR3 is TGCGCCAGCAGCTTGGAGGGACTAGCTGTGAGCTCCTACAATGAGCAGTTCTTC. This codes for CASSLEGLAVSSYNEQFF.